These T cell receptor beta chains were read from a single sample in a study of graft-versus-host responses after intestinal transplantation. Data came from immunoSEQ multiplex PCR; TCRdb stores just in-frame clones and leaves some out. The table records 98,000 or so clones, around 88% of them present only once. Here the sequenced sample was PBMCs, taken 255 days after intestinal transplant. These receptors originate from a human patient who received an intestinal transplant, so some T cells may come from the graft donor. The CDR3 runs from the conserved cysteine through the conserved F or W. D genes are given only for firm matches. Only part of the rows carry a size: once, few, many, or a class if the clone is expanded.

clone_size: NA; d_call: NA; j_call: TRBJ2-1; v_call: TRBV7-9; cdr3_aa: CASSLGVVSYNEQFF; cdr3_nt: TGTGCCAGCAGCTTAGGGGTGGTCTCCTACAATGAGCAGTTCTTC
clone_size: NA; d_call: NA; j_call: TRBJ1-1; v_call: TRBV19; cdr3_aa: CASTYRDLDTEAFF; cdr3_nt: TGTGCCAGTACTTACAGGGATTTGGACACTGAAGCTTTCTTT
clone_size: few; d_call: NA; j_call: TRBJ1-2; v_call: TRBV2; cdr3_aa: CASAQGLYGYTF; cdr3_nt: TGTGCCAGCGCCCAGGGCCTCTATGGCTACACCTTC
clone_size: NA; d_call: NA; j_call: TRBJ2-7; v_call: TRBV5-1; cdr3_aa: CASSLAETAYEQYF; cdr3_nt: TGCGCCAGCAGCTTGGCTGAGACGGCCTACGAGCAGTACTTC
clone_size: NA; d_call: NA; j_call: TRBJ1-6; v_call: TRBV27; cdr3_aa: CASSLRGVNSPLHF; cdr3_nt: TGTGCCAGCAGTCTCCGCGGTGTAAACTCACCCCTCCACTTT
clone_size: once; d_call: NA; j_call: TRBJ2-1; v_call: TRBV27; cdr3_aa: CASSLAQYNEQFF; cdr3_nt: TGTGCCAGCAGTTTGGCACAGTACAATGAGCAGTTCTTC
clone_size: NA; d_call: NA; j_call: TRBJ2-1; v_call: TRBV7-9; cdr3_aa: CASSLAMSSEKINEQFF; cdr3_nt: TGTGCCAGCAGCTTAGCGATGTCTAGCGAGAAAATAAATGAGCAGTTCTTC
clone_size: once; d_call: NA; j_call: TRBJ2-2; v_call: TRBV7-9; cdr3_aa: CASSSLQDTGELFF; cdr3_nt: TGTGCCAGCAGCTCCCTACAAGACACCGGGGAGCTGTTTTTT
clone_size: NA; d_call: NA; j_call: TRBJ2-1; v_call: TRBV28; cdr3_aa: CASSLGRSYNEQFF; cdr3_nt: TGTGCCAGCAGTTTAGGGCGGAGCTACAATGAGCAGTTCTTC
clone_size: NA; d_call: TRBD2; j_call: TRBJ2-7; v_call: TRBV6-1; cdr3_aa: CASSDRGLTRTSGVYEQYF; cdr3_nt: TGTGCCAGCAGTGACCGGGGGCTAACCCGGACTAGCGGGGTGTACGAGCAGTACTTC
clone_size: NA; d_call: TRBD1; j_call: TRBJ2-7; v_call: TRBV2; cdr3_aa: CASSDMTGGLYEQYF; cdr3_nt: TGTGCCAGCAGTGACATGACAGGGGGACTTTACGAGCAGTACTTC
clone_size: NA; d_call: TRBD2; j_call: TRBJ2-3; v_call: TRBV4-3; cdr3_aa: CASSQVYGWTSGGTHNDTQYF; cdr3_nt: TGCGCCAGCAGCCAAGTATACGGGTGGACTAGCGGGGGGACTCACAACGATACGCAGTATTTT
clone_size: NA; d_call: TRBD1; j_call: TRBJ1-2; v_call: TRBV2; cdr3_aa: CASSDGTGKLYGYTF; cdr3_nt: TGTGCCAGCAGCGACGGGACAGGTAAGCTCTATGGCTACACCTTC
clone_size: once; d_call: NA; j_call: TRBJ1-2; v_call: TRBV28; cdr3_aa: CASSLTTYGYTF; cdr3_nt: TGTGCCAGCAGTTTGACGACCTATGGCTACACCTTC
clone_size: NA; d_call: TRBD1; j_call: TRBJ1-3; v_call: TRBV9; cdr3_aa: CASTPGTGVGNTIYF; cdr3_nt: TGTGCCAGCACCCCCGGGACAGGGGTTGGAAACACCATATATTTT
clone_size: NA; d_call: TRBD1; j_call: TRBJ2-5; v_call: TRBV6-1; cdr3_aa: CASRAGGRETQYF; cdr3_nt: TGTGCCAGCAGAGCAGGGGGCAGGGAGACCCAGTACTTC
clone_size: NA; d_call: TRBD1; j_call: TRBJ1-2; v_call: TRBV6-1; cdr3_aa: CASSGQTGNGYTF; cdr3_nt: TGTGCCAGCAGTGGCCAGACAGGGAACGGCTACACCTTC
clone_size: NA; d_call: TRBD2; j_call: TRBJ2-3; v_call: TRBV4-2; cdr3_aa: CASSQGLAGGPFTDTQYF; cdr3_nt: TGTGCCAGCAGCCAAGGACTAGCGGGGGGGCCCTTCACAGATACGCAGTATTTT
clone_size: NA; d_call: TRBD1; j_call: TRBJ2-5; v_call: TRBV5-1; cdr3_aa: CASSGTGQETQYF; cdr3_nt: TGCGCCAGCAGCGGGACAGGGCAGGAGACCCAGTACTTC
clone_size: few; d_call: TRBD1; j_call: TRBJ2-1; v_call: TRBV19; cdr3_aa: CASSWTGEHFGDEQFF; cdr3_nt: TGTGCCAGTAGTTGGACAGGGGAACATTTTGGGGATGAGCAGTTCTTC
clone_size: NA; d_call: NA; j_call: TRBJ2-2; v_call: TRBV5-6; cdr3_aa: CASSWNTGELFF; cdr3_nt: TGTGCCAGCAGCTGGAACACCGGGGAGCTGTTTTTT
clone_size: NA; d_call: NA; j_call: TRBJ2-6; v_call: TRBV6-1; cdr3_aa: CASSEGAGANVLTF; cdr3_nt: TGTGCCAGCAGTGAAGGGGCAGGGGCCAACGTCCTGACTTTC
clone_size: NA; d_call: NA; j_call: TRBJ1-2; v_call: TRBV7-9; cdr3_aa: CASSLKGSYTF; cdr3_nt: TGTGCCAGCAGCTTAAAGGGGAGCTACACCTTC
clone_size: once; d_call: NA; j_call: TRBJ1-5; v_call: TRBV4-1; cdr3_aa: CASSSSGVSGNQPQHF; cdr3_nt: TGCGCCAGCAGCTCCTCGGGAGTTTCGGGCAATCAGCCCCAGCATTTT